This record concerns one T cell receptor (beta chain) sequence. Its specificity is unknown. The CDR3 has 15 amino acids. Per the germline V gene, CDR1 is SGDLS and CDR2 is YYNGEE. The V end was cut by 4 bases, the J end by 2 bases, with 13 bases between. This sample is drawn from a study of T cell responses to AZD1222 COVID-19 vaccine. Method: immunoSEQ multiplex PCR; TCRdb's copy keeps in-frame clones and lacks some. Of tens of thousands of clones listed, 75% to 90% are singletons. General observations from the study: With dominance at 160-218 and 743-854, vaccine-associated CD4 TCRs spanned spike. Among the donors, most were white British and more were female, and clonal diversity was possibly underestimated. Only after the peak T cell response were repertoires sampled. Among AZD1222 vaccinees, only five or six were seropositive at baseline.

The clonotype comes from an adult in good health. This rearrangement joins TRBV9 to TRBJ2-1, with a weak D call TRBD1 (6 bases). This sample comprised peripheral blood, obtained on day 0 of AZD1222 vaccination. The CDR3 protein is CASSIQGWAYNEQFF. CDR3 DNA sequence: TGTGCCAGCAGCATCCAGGGGTGGGCCTACAATGAGCAGTTCTTC.